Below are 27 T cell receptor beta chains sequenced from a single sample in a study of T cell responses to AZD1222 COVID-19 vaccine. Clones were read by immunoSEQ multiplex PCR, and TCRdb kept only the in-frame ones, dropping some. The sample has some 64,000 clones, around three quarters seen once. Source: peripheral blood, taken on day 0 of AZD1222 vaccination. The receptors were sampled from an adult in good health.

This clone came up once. The CDR3 sequence is CASSLAHAEAFF. CDR3 sequence (DNA): TGTGCCAGCAGCTTAGCCCACGCTGAAGCTTTCTTT. This sequence joins TRBV7-9 and TRBJ1-1; D gene uncertain. Germline V gene sequence: CDR1 SEHNR, CDR2 FQNEAQ (reference sequence). The CDR3 is made up of 12 amino acids. V shed 0 bases and J shed 6 bases, with 5 bases lying between them.

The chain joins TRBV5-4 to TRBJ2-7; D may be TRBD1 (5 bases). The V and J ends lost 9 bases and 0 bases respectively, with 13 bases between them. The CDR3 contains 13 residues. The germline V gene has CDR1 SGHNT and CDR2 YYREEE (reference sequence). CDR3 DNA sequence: TGTGCCACCATGGACATAAACTCCTACGAGCAGTACTTC. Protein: CATMDINSYEQYF. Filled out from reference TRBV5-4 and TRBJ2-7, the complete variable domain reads ETGVTQSPTHLIKTRGQQVTLRCSSQSGHNTVSWYQQALGQGPQFIFQYYREEENGRGNFPPRFSGLQFPNYSSELNVNALELDDSALYLCATMDINSYEQYFGPGTRLTVT.

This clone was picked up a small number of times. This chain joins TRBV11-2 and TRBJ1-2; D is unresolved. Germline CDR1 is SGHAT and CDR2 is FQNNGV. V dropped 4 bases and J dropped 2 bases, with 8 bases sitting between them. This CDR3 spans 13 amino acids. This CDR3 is CASSSIRNYGYTF. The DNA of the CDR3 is TGTGCCAGCAGCTCTATCCGAAACTATGGCTACACCTTC.

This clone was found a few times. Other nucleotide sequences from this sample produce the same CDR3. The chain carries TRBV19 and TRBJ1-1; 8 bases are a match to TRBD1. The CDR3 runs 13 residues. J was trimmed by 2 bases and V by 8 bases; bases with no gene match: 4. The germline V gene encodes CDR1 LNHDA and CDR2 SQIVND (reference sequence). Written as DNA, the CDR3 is TGTGCCAGTCGTGACAGGGGTAACACTGAAGCTTTCTTT. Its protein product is CASRDRGNTEAFF.

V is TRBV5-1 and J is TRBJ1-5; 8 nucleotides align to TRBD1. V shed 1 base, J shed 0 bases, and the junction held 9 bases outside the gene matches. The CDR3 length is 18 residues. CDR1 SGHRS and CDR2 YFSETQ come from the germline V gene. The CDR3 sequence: CASSLSPGGRYSNQPQHF. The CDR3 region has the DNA TGCGCCAGCAGCTTGTCCCCAGGGGGCCGTTATAGCAATCAGCCCCAGCATTTT.

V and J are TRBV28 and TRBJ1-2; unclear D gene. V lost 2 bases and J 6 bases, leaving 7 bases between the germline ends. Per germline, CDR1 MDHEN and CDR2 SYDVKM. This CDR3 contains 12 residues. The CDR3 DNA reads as TGTGCCAGCAGTTTAGGGCATGATGGCTACACCTTC. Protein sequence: CASSLGHDGYTF.

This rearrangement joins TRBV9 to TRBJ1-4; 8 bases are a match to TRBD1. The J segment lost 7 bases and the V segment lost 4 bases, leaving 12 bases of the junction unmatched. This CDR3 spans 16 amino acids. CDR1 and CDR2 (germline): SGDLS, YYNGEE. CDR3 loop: CASSYGTGREGEKLFF. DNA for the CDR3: TGTGCCAGCAGCTATGGGACAGGACGGGAGGGTGAAAAACTGTTTTTT.

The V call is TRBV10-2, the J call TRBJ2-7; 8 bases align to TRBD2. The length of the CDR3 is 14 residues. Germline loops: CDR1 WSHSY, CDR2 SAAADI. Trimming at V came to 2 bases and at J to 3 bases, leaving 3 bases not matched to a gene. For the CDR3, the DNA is TGCGCCAGCAGTGAGGGACTAGCAGGCTACGAGCAGTACTTC. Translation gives CASSEGLAGYEQYF.

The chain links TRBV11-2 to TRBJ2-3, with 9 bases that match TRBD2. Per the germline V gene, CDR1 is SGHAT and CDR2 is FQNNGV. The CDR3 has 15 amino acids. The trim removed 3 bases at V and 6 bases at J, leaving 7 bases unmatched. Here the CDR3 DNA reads TGTGCCAGCAGCTTCCGGCGGGGGGGCTGGGATACGCAGTATTTT. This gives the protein CASSFRRGGWDTQYF.

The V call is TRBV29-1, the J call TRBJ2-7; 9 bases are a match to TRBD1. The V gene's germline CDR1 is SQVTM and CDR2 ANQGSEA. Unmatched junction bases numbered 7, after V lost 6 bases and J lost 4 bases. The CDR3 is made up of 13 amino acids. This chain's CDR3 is CSVSTGGVYEQYF. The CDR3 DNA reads TGCAGCGTCTCCACAGGGGGCGTTTACGAGCAGTACTTC.

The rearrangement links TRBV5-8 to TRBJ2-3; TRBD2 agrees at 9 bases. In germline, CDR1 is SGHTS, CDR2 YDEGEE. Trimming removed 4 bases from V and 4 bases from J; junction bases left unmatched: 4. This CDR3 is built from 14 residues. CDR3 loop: CASSLSGGADTQYF. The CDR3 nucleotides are TGTGCCAGCAGCCTTAGCGGGGGCGCAGATACGCAGTATTTT.

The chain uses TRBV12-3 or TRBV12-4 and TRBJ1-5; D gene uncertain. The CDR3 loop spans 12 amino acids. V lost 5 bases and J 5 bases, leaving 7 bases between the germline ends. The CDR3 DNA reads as TGTGCCAGCAGTGAATTATATCAGCCCCAGCATTTT. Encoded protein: CASSELYQPQHF.

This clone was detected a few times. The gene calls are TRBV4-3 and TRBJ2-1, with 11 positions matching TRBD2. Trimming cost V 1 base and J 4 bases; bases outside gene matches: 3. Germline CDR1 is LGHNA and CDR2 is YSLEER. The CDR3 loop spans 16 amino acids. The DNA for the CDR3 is TGCGCCAGCAGCCAAGGGACTAGCGGGCCTTACAATGAGCAGTTCTTC. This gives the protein CASSQGTSGPYNEQFF.

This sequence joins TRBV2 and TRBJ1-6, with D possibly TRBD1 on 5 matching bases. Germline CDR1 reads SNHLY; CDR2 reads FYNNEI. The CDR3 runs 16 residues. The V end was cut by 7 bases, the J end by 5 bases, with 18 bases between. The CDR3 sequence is CASTFSETADNSPLHF. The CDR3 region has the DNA TGTGCCAGCACCTTCTCCGAGACAGCCGATAATTCACCCCTCCACTTT.

The CDR3 here is CASSGFRRDEQFF. The CDR3 DNA reads TGTGCCAGCAGCGGGTTCAGAAGGGATGAGCAGTTCTTC. The V and J genes are TRBV9 and TRBJ2-1; D is ambiguous. This CDR3 spans 13 amino acids. V lost 3 bases and J 8 bases, leaving 12 bases between the germline ends. Germline V gene data show CDR1 as SGDLS and CDR2 as YYNGEE.

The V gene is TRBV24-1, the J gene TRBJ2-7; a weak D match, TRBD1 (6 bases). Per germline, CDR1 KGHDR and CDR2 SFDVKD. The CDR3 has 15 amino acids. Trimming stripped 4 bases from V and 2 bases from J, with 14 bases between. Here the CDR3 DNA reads TGTGCCACCAGTGACACACGACAGGCTGCCTACGAGCAGTACTTC. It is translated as CATSDTRQAAYEQYF.

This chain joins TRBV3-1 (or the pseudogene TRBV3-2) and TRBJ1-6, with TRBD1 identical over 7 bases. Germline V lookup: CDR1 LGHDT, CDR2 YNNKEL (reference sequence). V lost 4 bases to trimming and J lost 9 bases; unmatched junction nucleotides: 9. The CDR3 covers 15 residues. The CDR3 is CASSLNRQGSSPLHF. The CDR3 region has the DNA TGTGCCAGCAGCCTTAATCGACAGGGCAGTTCACCCCTCCACTTT.

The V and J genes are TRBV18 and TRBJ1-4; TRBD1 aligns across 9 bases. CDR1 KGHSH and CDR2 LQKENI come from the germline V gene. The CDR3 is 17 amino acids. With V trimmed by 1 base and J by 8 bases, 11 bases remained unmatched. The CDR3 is CASSPQVSGQGSEKLFF. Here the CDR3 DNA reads TGTGCCAGCTCACCACAGGTGTCGGGACAGGGATCGGAAAAACTGTTTTTT.

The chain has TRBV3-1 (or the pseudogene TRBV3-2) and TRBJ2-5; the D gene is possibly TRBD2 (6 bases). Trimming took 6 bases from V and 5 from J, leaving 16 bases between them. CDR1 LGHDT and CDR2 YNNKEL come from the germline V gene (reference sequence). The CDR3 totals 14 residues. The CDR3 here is CASRSDGGWETQYF. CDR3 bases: TGTGCCAGCAGGTCTGACGGGGGTTGGGAGACCCAGTACTTC.

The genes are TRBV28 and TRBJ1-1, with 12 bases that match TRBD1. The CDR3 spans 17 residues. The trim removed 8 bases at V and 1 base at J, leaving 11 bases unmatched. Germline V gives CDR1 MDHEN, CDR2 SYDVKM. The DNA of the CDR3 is TGTGCCAGCGTCCTAGAGGGACAGGGGGCGAGGAACACTGAAGCTTTCTTT. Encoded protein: CASVLEGQGARNTEAFF.

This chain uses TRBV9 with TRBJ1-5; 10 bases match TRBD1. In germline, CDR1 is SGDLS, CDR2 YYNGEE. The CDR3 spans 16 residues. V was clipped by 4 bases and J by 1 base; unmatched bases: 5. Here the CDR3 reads CASSPGTGASNQPQHF. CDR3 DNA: TGTGCCAGCAGCCCCGGGACAGGGGCAAGCAATCAGCCCCAGCATTTT.

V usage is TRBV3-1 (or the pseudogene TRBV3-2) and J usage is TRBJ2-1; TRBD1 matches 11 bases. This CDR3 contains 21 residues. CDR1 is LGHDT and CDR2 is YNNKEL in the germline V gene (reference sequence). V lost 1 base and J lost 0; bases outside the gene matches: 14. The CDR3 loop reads CASSQVTGQGAHWSSYNEQFF. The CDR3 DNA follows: TGTGCCAGCAGCCAAGTAACCGGACAGGGGGCCCACTGGAGCTCCTACAATGAGCAGTTCTTC.

The CDR3 is CASSQGTGSYGYTF. As DNA, the CDR3 is TGTGCCAGCAGCCAAGGGACAGGGTCGTATGGCTACACCTTC. The chain joins TRBV5-4 to TRBJ1-2; 9 bases line up with TRBD1. The CDR3 has 14 residues. V shed 4 bases and J 5 bases; nucleotides not matched to a gene: 6. CDR1 SGHNT and CDR2 YYREEE come from the germline V gene (reference sequence). Full variable domain (remainder filled in from reference TRBV5-4 and TRBJ1-2): ETGVTQSPTHLIKTRGQQVTLRCSSQSGHNTVSWYQQALGQGPQFIFQYYREEENGRGNFPPRFSGLQFPNYSSELNVNALELDDSALYLCASSQGTGSYGYTFGSGTRLTVV.

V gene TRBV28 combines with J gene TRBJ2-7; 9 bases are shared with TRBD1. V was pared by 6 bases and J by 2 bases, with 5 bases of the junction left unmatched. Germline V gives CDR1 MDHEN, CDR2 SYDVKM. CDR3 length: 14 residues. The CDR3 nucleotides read TGTGCCAGCAGGCGACAGGGGGGTCCCTACGAGCAGTACTTC. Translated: CASRRQGGPYEQYF.

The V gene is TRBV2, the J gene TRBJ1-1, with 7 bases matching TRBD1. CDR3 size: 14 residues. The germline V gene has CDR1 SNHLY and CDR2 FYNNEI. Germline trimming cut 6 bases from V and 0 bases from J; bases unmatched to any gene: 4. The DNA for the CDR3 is TGTGCCAGCAGGCCGGGACAGATGAACACTGAAGCTTTCTTT. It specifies CASRPGQMNTEAFF.

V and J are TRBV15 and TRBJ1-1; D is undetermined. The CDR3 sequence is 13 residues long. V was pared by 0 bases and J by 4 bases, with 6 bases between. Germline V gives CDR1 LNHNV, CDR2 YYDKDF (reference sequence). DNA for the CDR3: TGTGCCACCAGCAGAGATAGGAGCACTGAAGCTTTCTTT. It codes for CATSRDRSTEAFF.

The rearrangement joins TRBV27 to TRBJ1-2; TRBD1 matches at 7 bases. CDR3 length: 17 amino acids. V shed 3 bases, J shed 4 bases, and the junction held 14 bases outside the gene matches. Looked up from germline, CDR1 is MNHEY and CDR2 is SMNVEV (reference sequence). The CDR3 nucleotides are TGTGCCAGCAGTTTGGGCCCAGGGGGTCTATCCATCTATGGCTACACCTTC. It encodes CASSLGPGGLSIYGYTF.